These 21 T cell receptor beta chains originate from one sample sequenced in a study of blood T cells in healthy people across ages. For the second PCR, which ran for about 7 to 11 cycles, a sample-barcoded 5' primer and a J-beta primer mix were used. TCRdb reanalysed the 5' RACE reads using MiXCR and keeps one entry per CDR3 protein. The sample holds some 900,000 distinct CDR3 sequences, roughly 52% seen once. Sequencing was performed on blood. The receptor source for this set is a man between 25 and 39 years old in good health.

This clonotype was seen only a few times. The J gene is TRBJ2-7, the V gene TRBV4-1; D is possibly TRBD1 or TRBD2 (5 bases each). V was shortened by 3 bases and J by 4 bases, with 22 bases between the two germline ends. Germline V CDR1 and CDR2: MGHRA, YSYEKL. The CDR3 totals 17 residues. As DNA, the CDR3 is TGCGCCAGCAGCCACCCCGCTGGGGGTTCGAGGCCTTACGAGCAGTACTTC. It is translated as CASSHPAGGSRPYEQYF.

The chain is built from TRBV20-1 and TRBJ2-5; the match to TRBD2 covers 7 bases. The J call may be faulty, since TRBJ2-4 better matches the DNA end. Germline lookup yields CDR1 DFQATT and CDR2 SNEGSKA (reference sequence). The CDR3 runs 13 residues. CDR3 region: CSARGWGRDIQYF. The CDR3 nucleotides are TGCAGTGCTAGAGGGTGGGGGAGGGACATTCAGTACTTC.

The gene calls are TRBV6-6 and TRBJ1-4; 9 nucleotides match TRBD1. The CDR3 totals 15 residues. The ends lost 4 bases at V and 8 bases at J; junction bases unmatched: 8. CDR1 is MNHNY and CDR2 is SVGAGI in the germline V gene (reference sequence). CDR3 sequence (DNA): TGTGCCAGCAGTTGGGGGACAGGGCCCAAGGAAAAACTGTTTTTT. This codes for CASSWGTGPKEKLFF.

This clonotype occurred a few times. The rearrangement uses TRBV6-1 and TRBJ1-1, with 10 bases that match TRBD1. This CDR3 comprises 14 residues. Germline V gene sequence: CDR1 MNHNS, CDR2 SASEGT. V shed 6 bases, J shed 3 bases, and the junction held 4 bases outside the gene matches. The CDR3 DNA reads TGTGCCAGCAGCGCGGACAGGGGGGACACTGAAGCTTTCTTT. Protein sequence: CASSADRGDTEAFF.

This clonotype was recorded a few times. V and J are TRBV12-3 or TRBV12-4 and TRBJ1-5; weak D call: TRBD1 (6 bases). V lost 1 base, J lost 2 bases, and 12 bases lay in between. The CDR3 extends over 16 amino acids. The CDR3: CASSLEGRGRNQPQHF. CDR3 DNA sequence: TGTGCCAGCAGTTTAGAGGGCAGGGGCCGCAATCAGCCCCAGCATTTT.

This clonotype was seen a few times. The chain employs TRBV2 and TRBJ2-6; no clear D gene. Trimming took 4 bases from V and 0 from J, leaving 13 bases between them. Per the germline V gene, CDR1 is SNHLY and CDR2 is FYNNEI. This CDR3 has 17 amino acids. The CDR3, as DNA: TGTGCCAGCAGTGCCGGAAGGCTAACCTCTGGGGCCAACGTCCTGACTTTC. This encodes CASSAGRLTSGANVLTF. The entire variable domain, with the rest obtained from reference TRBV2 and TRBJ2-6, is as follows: EPEVTQTPSHQVTQMGQEVILRCVPISNHLYFYWYRQILGQKVEFLVSFYNNEISEKSEIFDDQFSVERPDGSNFTLKIRSTKLEDSAMYFCASSAGRLTSGANVLTFGAGSRLTVL.

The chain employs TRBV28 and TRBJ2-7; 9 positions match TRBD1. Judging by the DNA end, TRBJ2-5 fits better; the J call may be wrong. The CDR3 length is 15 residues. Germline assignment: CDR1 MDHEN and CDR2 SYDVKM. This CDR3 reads CASGSDGTGSETQYF. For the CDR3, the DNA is TGTGCCAGCGGTTCGGACGGGACAGGGAGCGAGACCCAGTACTTC.

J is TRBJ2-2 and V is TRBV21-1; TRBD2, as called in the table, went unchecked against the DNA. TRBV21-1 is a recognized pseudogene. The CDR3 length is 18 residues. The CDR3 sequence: CASSTTGKTSGSIGELFF. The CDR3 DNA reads TGTGCCAGCAGCACTACGGGAAAGACTAGCGGGAGTATCGGGGAGCTGTTTTTT.

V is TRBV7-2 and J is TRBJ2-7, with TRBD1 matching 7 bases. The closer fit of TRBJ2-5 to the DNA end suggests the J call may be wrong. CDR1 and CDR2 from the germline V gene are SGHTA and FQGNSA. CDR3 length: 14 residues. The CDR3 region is CASSADRWKETQYF. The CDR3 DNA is TGTGCCAGCAGCGCGGACAGGTGGAAGGAGACCCAGTACTTC.

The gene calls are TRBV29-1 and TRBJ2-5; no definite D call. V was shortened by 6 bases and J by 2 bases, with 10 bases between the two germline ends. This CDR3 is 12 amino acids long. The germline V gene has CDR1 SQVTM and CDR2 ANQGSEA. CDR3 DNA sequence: TGCAGCGTCGCGGCAGCACAAGAGACCCAGTACTTC. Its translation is CSVAAAQETQYF.

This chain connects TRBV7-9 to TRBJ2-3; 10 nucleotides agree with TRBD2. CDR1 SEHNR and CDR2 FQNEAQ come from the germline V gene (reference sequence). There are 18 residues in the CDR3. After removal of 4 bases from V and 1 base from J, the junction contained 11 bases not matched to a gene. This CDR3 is CASSSALLAGFGTDTQYF. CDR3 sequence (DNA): TGTGCCAGCAGCTCCGCCCTACTAGCGGGGTTTGGCACAGATACGCAGTATTTT.

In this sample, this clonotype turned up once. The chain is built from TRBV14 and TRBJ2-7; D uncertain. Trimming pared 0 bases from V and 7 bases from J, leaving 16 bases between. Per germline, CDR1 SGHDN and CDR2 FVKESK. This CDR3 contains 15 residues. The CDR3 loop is CASSQEKEAWAEQYF. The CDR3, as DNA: TGTGCCAGCAGCCAAGAGAAGGAAGCCTGGGCTGAGCAGTACTTC.

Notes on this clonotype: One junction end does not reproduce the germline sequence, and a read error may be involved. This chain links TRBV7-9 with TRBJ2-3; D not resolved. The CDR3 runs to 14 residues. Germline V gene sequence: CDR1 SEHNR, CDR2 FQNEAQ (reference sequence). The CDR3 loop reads CAGSLTASTDTQYF. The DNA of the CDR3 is TGTGCCGGCAGCTTAACAGCGAGCACAGATACGCAGTATTTT.

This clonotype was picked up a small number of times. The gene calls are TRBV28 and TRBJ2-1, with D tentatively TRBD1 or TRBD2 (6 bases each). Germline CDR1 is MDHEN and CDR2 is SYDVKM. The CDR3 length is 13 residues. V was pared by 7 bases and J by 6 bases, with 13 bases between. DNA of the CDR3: TGTGCCAGCATCTGGGGGGCGACCAATGAGCAGTTCTTC. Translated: CASIWGATNEQFF.

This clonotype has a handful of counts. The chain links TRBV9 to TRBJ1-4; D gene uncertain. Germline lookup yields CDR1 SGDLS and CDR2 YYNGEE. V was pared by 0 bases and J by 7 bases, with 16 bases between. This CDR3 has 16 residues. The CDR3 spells CASSVAVADSREKLFF. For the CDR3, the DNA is TGTGCCAGCAGCGTAGCGGTGGCAGACTCGCGTGAAAAACTGTTTTTT.

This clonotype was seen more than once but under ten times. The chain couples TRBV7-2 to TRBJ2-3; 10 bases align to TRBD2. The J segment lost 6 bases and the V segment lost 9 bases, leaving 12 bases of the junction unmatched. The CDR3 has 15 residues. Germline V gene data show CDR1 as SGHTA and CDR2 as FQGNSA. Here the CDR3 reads CASLPAGGPLDTQYF. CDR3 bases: TGTGCCAGTCTACCAGCGGGGGGGCCCCTGGATACGCAGTATTTT. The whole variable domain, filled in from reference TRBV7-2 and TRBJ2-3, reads GAGVSQSPSNKVTEKGKDVELRCDPISGHTALYWYRQSLGQGLEFLIYFQGNSAPDKSGLPSDRFSAERTGGSVSTLTIQRTQQEDSAVYLCASLPAGGPLDTQYFGPGTRLTVL.

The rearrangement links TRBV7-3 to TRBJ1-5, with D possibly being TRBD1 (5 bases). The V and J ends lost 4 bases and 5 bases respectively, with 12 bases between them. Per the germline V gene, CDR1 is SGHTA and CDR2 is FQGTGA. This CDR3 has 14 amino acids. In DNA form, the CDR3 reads TGTGCCAGCAGCTCCGGGACCTTCTATCAGCCCCAGCATTTT. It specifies CASSSGTFYQPQHF. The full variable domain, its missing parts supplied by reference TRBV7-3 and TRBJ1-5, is GAGVSQTPSNKVTEKGKYVELRCDPISGHTALYWYRQSLGQGPEFLIYFQGTGAADDSGLPNDRFFAVRPEGSVSTLKIQRTERGDSAVYLCASSSGTFYQPQHFGDGTRLSIL.

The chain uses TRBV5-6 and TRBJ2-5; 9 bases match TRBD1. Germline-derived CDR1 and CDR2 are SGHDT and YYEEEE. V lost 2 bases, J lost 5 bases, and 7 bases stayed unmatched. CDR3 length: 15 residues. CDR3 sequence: CASSFRDRALETQYF. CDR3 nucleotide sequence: TGTGCCAGCAGCTTCCGGGACAGGGCTCTGGAGACCCAGTACTTC. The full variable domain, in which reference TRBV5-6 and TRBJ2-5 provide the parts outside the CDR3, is DAGVTQSPTHLIKTRGQQVTLRCSPKSGHDTVSWYQQALGQGPQFIFQYYEEEERQRGNFPDRFSGHQFPNYSSELNVNALLLGDSALYLCASSFRDRALETQYFGPGTRLLVL.

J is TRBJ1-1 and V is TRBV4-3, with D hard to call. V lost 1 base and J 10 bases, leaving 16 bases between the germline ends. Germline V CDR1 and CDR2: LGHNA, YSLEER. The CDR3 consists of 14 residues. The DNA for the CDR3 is TGCGCCAGCAGCCAAGGTCGGGGAATTCCGACAGCTTTCTTT. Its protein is CASSQGRGIPTAFF.

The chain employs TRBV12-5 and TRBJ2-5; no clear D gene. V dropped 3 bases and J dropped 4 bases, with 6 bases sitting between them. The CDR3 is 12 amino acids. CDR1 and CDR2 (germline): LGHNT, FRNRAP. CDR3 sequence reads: CASGFLGETQYF. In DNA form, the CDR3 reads TGTGCTAGTGGTTTCCTCGGAGAGACCCAGTACTTC.

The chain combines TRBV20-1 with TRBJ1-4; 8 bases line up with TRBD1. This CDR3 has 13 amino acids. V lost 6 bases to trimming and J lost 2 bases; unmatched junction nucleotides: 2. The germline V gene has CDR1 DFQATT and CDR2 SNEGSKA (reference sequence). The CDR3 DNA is TGCAGTGCCAGGGACAGGACTAATGAAAAACTGTTTTTT. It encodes CSARDRTNEKLFF.